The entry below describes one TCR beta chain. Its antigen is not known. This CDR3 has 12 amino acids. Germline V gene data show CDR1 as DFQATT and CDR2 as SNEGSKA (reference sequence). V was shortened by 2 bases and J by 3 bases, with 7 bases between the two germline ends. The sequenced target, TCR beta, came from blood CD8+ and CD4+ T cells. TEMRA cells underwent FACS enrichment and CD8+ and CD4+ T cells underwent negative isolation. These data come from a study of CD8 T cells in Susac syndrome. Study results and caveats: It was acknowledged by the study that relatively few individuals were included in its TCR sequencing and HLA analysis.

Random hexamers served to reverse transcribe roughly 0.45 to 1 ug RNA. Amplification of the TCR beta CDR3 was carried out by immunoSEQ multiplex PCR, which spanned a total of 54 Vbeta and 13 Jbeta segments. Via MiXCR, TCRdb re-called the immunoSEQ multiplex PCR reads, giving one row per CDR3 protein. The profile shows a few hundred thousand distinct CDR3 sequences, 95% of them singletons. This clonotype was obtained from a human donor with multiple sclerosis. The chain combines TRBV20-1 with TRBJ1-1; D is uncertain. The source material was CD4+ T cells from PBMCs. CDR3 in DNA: TGCAGTGCTAGATCTGGGTACACTGAAGCTTTCTTT. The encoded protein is CSARSGYTEAFF.